The 31 T cell receptor beta chains below were found in one sample sequenced in a study of blood T cell repertoires in COVID-19. Some clones are missing from TCRdb's copy, which holds only in-frame ones; the method was immunoSEQ multiplex PCR. Of tens of thousands of clones listed, 91% are singletons. Sequencing was done on a sample of peripheral blood. These TCRs come from a woman aged 60 to 75 with active COVID-19.

This chain uses TRBV28 with TRBJ2-7, with TRBD2 matching over 11 bases. Per germline, CDR1 MDHEN and CDR2 SYDVKM. The ends lost 6 bases at V and 4 bases at J; junction bases unmatched: 5. The length of the CDR3 is 14 residues. The CDR3 protein is CASSETSGNYEQYF. In nucleotides, the CDR3 is TGTGCCAGCAGCGAGACTAGCGGGAATTACGAGCAGTACTTC.

Here the CDR3 reads CASMPDGANTGNTIYF. In nucleotides, the CDR3 is TGTGCCAGCATGCCGGATGGGGCTAATACTGGAAACACCATATATTTT. The chain couples TRBV7-9 to TRBJ1-3, with D maybe TRBD1 (5 bases). The V end was cut by 7 bases, the J end by 2 bases, with 18 bases between. Germline loops: CDR1 SEHNR, CDR2 FQNEAQ (reference sequence). This CDR3 region has 16 residues.

The chain carries TRBV15 and TRBJ2-5; possibly TRBD2 for D (5 bases). This CDR3 region has 13 residues. The germline CDR1 and CDR2 sequences are LNHNV and YYDKDF (reference sequence). V shed 3 bases and J shed 1 base, with 6 bases lying between them. The CDR3 sequence is CATSRDFQETQYF. CDR3 nucleotides: TGTGCCACCAGCAGGGACTTCCAAGAGACCCAGTACTTC.

The sample holds one count of this clone. This chain uses TRBV28 with TRBJ2-3; TRBD1 aligns across 10 bases. Germline loops: CDR1 MDHEN, CDR2 SYDVKM. CDR3 length: 15 residues. V was pared by 5 bases and J by 3 bases, with 5 bases of the junction left unmatched. CDR3 bases: TGTGCCAGCAGTGCCGGGACAGGGGAAACAGATACGCAGTATTTT. Translating gives CASSAGTGETDTQYF.

V usage is TRBV3-1 (or the pseudogene TRBV3-2) and J usage is TRBJ1-3; D perhaps matches TRBD1 (5 bases). V lost 6 bases and J lost 2, with 17 bases in between. The CDR3 covers 16 residues. From germline, CDR1 is LGHDT and CDR2 YNNKEL (reference sequence). The CDR3 bases are TGTGCCAGCAGACTTACCTTGGGGACTGCTGGAAACACCATATATTTT. Protein product: CASRLTLGTAGNTIYF.

The chain links TRBV5-6 to TRBJ1-5; TRBD1 agrees at 9 bases. After removal of 1 base from V and 4 bases from J, the junction contained 3 bases not matched to a gene. Germline V gene sequence: CDR1 SGHDT, CDR2 YYEEEE. This CDR3 spans 15 amino acids. The CDR3 protein is CASSLWDRDNQPQHF. The CDR3 DNA reads TGTGCCAGCAGCTTGTGGGACAGGGATAATCAGCCCCAGCATTTT. The full variable domain, with the rest looked up from reference TRBV5-6 and TRBJ1-5, is DAGVTQSPTHLIKTRGQQVTLRCSPKSGHDTVSWYQQALGQGPQFIFQYYEEEERQRGNFPDRFSGHQFPNYSSELNVNALLLGDSALYLCASSLWDRDNQPQHFGDGTRLSIL.

This chain uses TRBV25-1 with TRBJ2-3; D unresolved. V was clipped by 0 bases and J by 6 bases, with 7 bases between them. In germline, CDR1 is MGHDK, CDR2 SYGVNS. The CDR3 loop spans 13 amino acids. The CDR3 nucleotides are TGTGCCAGCAGTGAATATTTGCGGGATACGCAGTATTTT. This codes for CASSEYLRDTQYF.

This clone has a handful of counts. CDR3 in amino acids: CASSVHRGPPSGANVLTF. The DNA of the CDR3 is TGTGCCAGCAGCGTCCACAGGGGGCCCCCCTCTGGGGCCAACGTCCTGACTTTC. The chain employs TRBV9 and TRBJ2-6; TRBD1 agrees at 9 bases. CDR3 length: 18 residues. The V gene end was trimmed by 2 bases and the J gene end by 0 bases; junction bases not matched to a gene: 6. Germline CDR1 and CDR2: SGDLS and YYNGEE.

For the CDR3, the DNA is TGTGCCAGTAGTATAGCCAGGAACACTGAAGCTTTCTTT. Protein: CASSIARNTEAFF. The chain has TRBV19 and TRBJ1-1, with D uncertain. In germline, CDR1 is LNHDA, CDR2 SQIVND (reference sequence). V was cut by 1 base and J by 1 base, with 4 bases left in between. The CDR3 extends over 13 amino acids.

The chain employs TRBV12-3 or TRBV12-4 and TRBJ2-5, with 7 bases that match TRBD1. With V trimmed by 6 bases and J by 4 bases, 5 bases remained unmatched. The CDR3 totals 13 residues. The CDR3 region has the DNA TGTGCCAGCAGCCCGACAGGGTTAGAGACCCAGTACTTC. The encoded protein is CASSPTGLETQYF.

This clone was seen once. The J gene is TRBJ1-2, the V gene TRBV30; 8 bases agree with TRBD1. The CDR3 consists of 16 residues. The germline CDR1 and CDR2 sequences are GTSNPN and SVGIG (reference sequence). Trimming removed 2 bases from V and 2 bases from J; junction bases left unmatched: 10. CDR3 sequence reads: CAWSSGQGGGNYGYTF. CDR3 sequence (DNA): TGTGCCTGGAGTTCAGGACAGGGTGGCGGGAACTATGGCTACACCTTC. Filled out from reference TRBV30 and TRBJ1-2, the complete variable domain reads SQTIHQWPATLVQPVGSPLSLECTVEGTSNPNLYWYRQAAGRGLQLLFYSVGIGQISSEVPQNLSASRPQDRQFILSSKKLLLSDSGFYLCAWSSGQGGGNYGYTFGSGTRLTVV.

The rearrangement uses TRBV28 and TRBJ2-7, with D perhaps matching TRBD2 (6 bases). Germline values: CDR1 MDHEN, CDR2 SYDVKM. Trimming cost V 6 bases and J 7 bases, with 28 bases left between them. The CDR3 runs 17 residues. The CDR3 DNA is TGTGCCAGCAGCGAATTCCGCGGTAGCGGAATGTCTGGGGAGCAGTACTTC. The encoded protein is CASSEFRGSGMSGEQYF.

The chain couples TRBV28 to TRBJ2-7; D might be TRBD1 (6 bases). Germline V CDR1 and CDR2: MDHEN, SYDVKM. The CDR3 length is 14 residues. Trimming took off 8 bases at V and 1 base at J, with 15 bases between the two ends. CDR3 in amino acids: CASYGQSSSYEQYF. In DNA, the CDR3 is TGTGCCAGCTATGGACAGTCCTCATCCTACGAGCAGTACTTC.

The chain combines TRBV5-1 with TRBJ2-7; TRBD1 matches 10 bases. Germline V CDR1 and CDR2: SGHRS, YFSETQ. The CDR3 has 14 residues. Trimming cost V 3 bases and J 1 base; bases outside gene matches: 1. CDR3 sequence reads: CASSSGQGSYEQYF. The CDR3 nucleotides read TGCGCCAGCAGCTCGGGACAGGGGTCCTACGAGCAGTACTTC.

In DNA form, the CDR3 reads TGTGCCAGCAGTTTTTTTTTGGGACTAGCGGGAGCCCAAAACTCCTACGAGCAGTACTTC. Protein sequence: CASSFFLGLAGAQNSYEQYF. The chain uses TRBV28 and TRBJ2-7; 14 bases agree with TRBD2. Germline V gene lookup returns CDR1 MDHEN and CDR2 SYDVKM. This CDR3 is built from 20 residues. V gave up 3 bases and J gave up 0 bases; unmatched junction bases: 13.

A single count supports this clone. This chain joins TRBV27 and TRBJ1-1; the D gene is possibly TRBD1 (6 bases). The length of the CDR3 is 14 residues. Germline V gene sequence: CDR1 MNHEY, CDR2 SMNVEV (reference sequence). V lost 2 bases and J 3 bases, leaving 10 bases between the germline ends. The DNA of the CDR3 is TGTGCCAGCAGTTTAATGAGGGGGTACACTGAAGCTTTCTTT. Encoded protein: CASSLMRGYTEAFF.

V and J are TRBV29-1 and TRBJ2-1; D may be TRBD2 (6 bases). Germline V lookup: CDR1 SQVTM, CDR2 ANQGSEA. Trimming took 8 bases from V and 4 from J, leaving 18 bases between them. The CDR3 spans 14 residues. The CDR3 sequence is CSIYSPGLYNEQFF. As DNA, the CDR3 is TGCAGCATCTACTCCCCGGGACTGTACAATGAGCAGTTCTTC.

The CDR3 DNA is TGCACCAGCAGCCCCTCACAGGATGGCTACACCTTC. Encoded protein: CTSSPSQDGYTF. The V and J genes are TRBV1 and TRBJ1-2; the tabulated D call, TRBD1, remains unverified against the DNA. TRBV1 is a documented pseudogene. This CDR3 is 12 amino acids long.

The chain has TRBV6-5 and TRBJ2-1; 7 bases are a match to TRBD1. Germline loops: CDR1 MNHEY, CDR2 SVGAGI. V shed 3 bases and J 4 bases; nucleotides not matched to a gene: 3. There are 14 residues in the CDR3. CDR3 sequence: CASSYGTEYNEQFF. The CDR3 nucleotides are TGTGCCAGCAGTTATGGGACAGAGTACAATGAGCAGTTCTTC.

The chain uses TRBV7-9 and TRBJ2-1, with TRBD2 matching 10 bases. The germline CDR1 and CDR2 sequences are SEHNR and FQNEAQ (reference sequence). With 4 bases clipped from V and 7 bases from J, the junction kept 10 bases outside the gene matches. The CDR3 has 16 amino acids. DNA of the CDR3: TGTGCCAGCAGCTCCCGACCGGGACTAGCGAGAAATGAGCAGTTCTTC. This encodes CASSSRPGLARNEQFF.

This clone was found once. The CDR3 spells CASSPDRGLTGELFF. The CDR3 coding sequence is TGCGCCAGCAGCCCGGACAGGGGCCTCACCGGGGAGCTGTTTTTT. The chain couples TRBV5-1 to TRBJ2-2; 9 nucleotides align to TRBD1. The J segment lost 4 bases and the V segment lost 4 bases, leaving 5 bases of the junction unmatched. CDR3 length: 15 amino acids. CDR1 is SGHRS, CDR2 YFSETQ, per germline.

The chain uses TRBV3-1 (or the pseudogene TRBV3-2) and TRBJ1-2; 9 positions match TRBD1. Germline V CDR1 and CDR2: LGHDT, YNNKEL (reference sequence). Unmatched junction bases numbered 5, after V lost 3 bases and J lost 6 bases. The CDR3 consists of 14 residues. CDR3 bases: TGTGCCAGCAGCCAGCCCGGGACAGGGAATGGCTACACCTTC. Translating it yields CASSQPGTGNGYTF.

The J gene is TRBJ1-1, the V gene TRBV19; 10 positions agree with TRBD1. The V segment lost 6 bases and the J segment 6 bases; nucleotides outside the gene matches: 7. CDR3 size: 14 residues. CDR1 is LNHDA and CDR2 is SQIVND in the germline V gene (reference sequence). This CDR3 reads CASREDRGIAEAFF. The CDR3 nucleotides are TGTGCCAGTAGGGAGGACAGGGGGATCGCTGAAGCTTTCTTT.

This chain connects TRBV28 to TRBJ2-3, with TRBD2 identical over 8 bases. This CDR3 has 14 amino acids. CDR1 and CDR2 from the germline V gene are MDHEN and SYDVKM. V lost 3 bases, J lost 6 bases, and 5 bases stayed unmatched. The CDR3: CASSFSGVGDTQYF. The CDR3 nucleotides read TGTGCCAGCAGTTTTAGCGGGGTGGGGGATACGCAGTATTTT.

V usage is TRBV9 and J usage is TRBJ2-7; D is perhaps TRBD2 (6 bases). V lost 4 bases to trimming and J lost 0 bases, with 11 bases between them. This CDR3 contains 14 residues. Germline CDR1 and CDR2: SGDLS and YYNGEE. The CDR3 nucleotides are TGTGCCAGCAGCCGGGACGGGAGCTCCTACGAGCAGTACTTC. This translates into CASSRDGSSYEQYF.

The chain's CDR3 is CASSPRSGANVLTF. For the CDR3, the DNA is TGTGCCAGCAGCCCCCGTTCTGGGGCCAACGTCCTGACTTTC. V gene TRBV9 combines with J gene TRBJ2-6; no clear D. Trimming pared 4 bases from V and 1 base from J, leaving 6 bases between. The CDR3 covers 14 residues. CDR1 and CDR2 (germline): SGDLS, YYNGEE.

In DNA form, the CDR3 reads TGCGCCAGCAGCTTGAACGGCGGGAGGCGATCCTACGAGCAGTACTTC. This encodes CASSLNGGRRSYEQYF. The genes are TRBV5-1 and TRBJ2-7, with TRBD2 identical over 8 bases. The CDR3 loop spans 16 amino acids. V was clipped by 1 base and J by 1 base; unmatched bases: 7. The germline CDR1 and CDR2 sequences are SGHRS and YFSETQ.

The CDR3 loop reads CATSVREGQPQHF. CDR3 sequence (DNA): TGTGCCACCAGTGTCAGGGAAGGTCAGCCCCAGCATTTT. The rearrangement joins TRBV24-1 to TRBJ1-5, with D maybe TRBD1 (5 bases). The CDR3 has 13 residues. The ends were cut back, 5 bases at V and 6 bases at J, with 10 bases in the middle. Per the germline V gene, CDR1 is KGHDR and CDR2 is SFDVKD.

The chain carries TRBV6-5 and TRBJ1-1; D is possibly TRBD1 (5 bases). V lost 6 bases to trimming and J lost 1 base, with 12 bases between them. Per germline, CDR1 MNHEY and CDR2 SVGAGI. The CDR3 loop spans 14 amino acids. In nucleotides, the CDR3 is TGTGCCAGCAGGAACCCGGGGGGGAACACTGAAGCTTTCTTT. Translating gives CASRNPGGNTEAFF.

The J gene is TRBJ2-7, the V gene TRBV5-6, with 12 positions matching TRBD2. With V trimmed by 2 bases and J by 7 bases, 7 bases remained unmatched. Germline V gives CDR1 SGHDT, CDR2 YYEEEE. CDR3 size: 15 residues. The CDR3: CASSFSMTSGSEQYF. The CDR3 DNA follows: TGTGCCAGCAGCTTTTCTATGACTAGCGGGAGTGAGCAGTACTTC.

Comments on this clone: Sequence at one end of the junction differs from germline and may be a read error. Other nucleotide sequences in the sample specify the same CDR3. This rearrangement joins TRBV5-6 to TRBJ1-4; 7 positions match TRBD1. Germline CDR1 is SGHDT and CDR2 is YYEEEE. The CDR3 is 15 residues long. The CDR3 DNA follows: TGTGCCAGCAGCTTCACAGGGGCAACTAATGAAAAACTATTTTTT. This translates into CASSFTGATNEKLFF. The variable domain in full, completed from reference TRBV5-6 and TRBJ1-4, reads DAGVTQSPTHLIKTRGQQVTLRCSPKSGHDTVSWYQQALGQGPQFIFQYYEEEERQRGNFPDRFSGHQFPNYSSELNVNALLLGDSALYLCASSFTGATNEKLFFGSGTQLSVL.